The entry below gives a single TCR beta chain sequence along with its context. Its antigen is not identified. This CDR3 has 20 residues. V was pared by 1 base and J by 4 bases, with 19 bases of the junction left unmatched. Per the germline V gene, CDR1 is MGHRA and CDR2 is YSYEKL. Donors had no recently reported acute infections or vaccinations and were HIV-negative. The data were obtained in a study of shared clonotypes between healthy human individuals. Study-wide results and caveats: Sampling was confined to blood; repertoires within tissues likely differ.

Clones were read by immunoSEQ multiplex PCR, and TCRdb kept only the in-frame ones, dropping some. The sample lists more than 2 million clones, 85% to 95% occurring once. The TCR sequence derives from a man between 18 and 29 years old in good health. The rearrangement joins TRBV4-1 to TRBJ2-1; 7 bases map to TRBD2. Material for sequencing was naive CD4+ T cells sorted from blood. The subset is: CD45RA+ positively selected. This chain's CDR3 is CASSQVGLGTSVTGYNEQFF. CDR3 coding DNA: TGCGCCAGCAGCCAAGTTGGACTCGGAACTAGCGTGACCGGATACAATGAGCAGTTCTTC.